The rows below give T cell receptor beta chains drawn from one sample of a study of T cells after yellow fever vaccination. MiXCR, applied by TCRdb to the 5' RACE reads, yields one record per CDR3 protein. Seen here are under 550,000 distinct CDR3 sequences, around a fifth observed once, and the top ten hold about 16%. The sequencing used PBMCs, collected roughly 23 days after the first yellow fever vaccination. All receptors come from a man younger than 35 who received the YFV17D yellow fever vaccine. CDR3s include the opening cysteine and the closing phenylalanine or tryptophan. A D gene is named only where the DNA matches it firmly. Size values are once, few and many counts, or a class for expanded clones, and some rows have none.

size	V	D	J	DNA	CDR3
-	TRBV5-4	-	TRBJ2-1	TGTGCCAGCAGCTTTGACCGGTACAATGAGCAGTTCTTC	CASSFDRYNEQFF
-	TRBV7-9	TRBD1	TRBJ1-2	TGTGCCAGCAGCTTAGTGTTGGTTGGGACAGATAACTATGGCTACACCTTC	CASSLVLVGTDNYGYTF
few	TRBV20-1	-	TRBJ1-3	TGCAGTGCTAGAATTAGGGACTCTGGAAACACCATATATTTT	CSARIRDSGNTIYF
few	TRBV20-1	-	TRBJ2-7	TGCAGTGCGCCCGGGTTAAGCTCCTACGAGCAGTACTTC	CSAPGLSSYEQYF
few	TRBV5-1	-	TRBJ1-6	TGCGCCAGCAGCGGGGGATTTGGATCACCCCTCCACTTT	CASSGGFGSPLHF
-	TRBV4-1	-	TRBJ1-5	TGCGCCAGCAGCCAAGTCAGGGTTGATCAGCCCCAGCATTTT	CASSQVRVDQPQHF
many	TRBV7-2	TRBD1	TRBJ2-1	TGTGCCAGTCGGCGACAGGGATCGTACAATGAGCAGTTCTTC	CASRRQGSYNEQFF
many	TRBV5-1	TRBD2	TRBJ2-5	TGCGCCAGCAGCTTACTAGCGGAGGAGGAGACCCAGTACTTC	CASSLLAEEETQYF
-	TRBV13	-	TRBJ1-4	TGTGCCAGCAGCTCCCACCTGACAGATGAAAAACTGTTTTTT	CASSSHLTDEKLFF
few	TRBV29-1	-	TRBJ1-1	TGCAGCGTTACCGGGACTTTGAACACTGAAGCTTTCTTT	CSVTGTLNTEAFF
-	TRBV10-3	-	TRBJ1-2	TGTGCCATCAGTGCATCGGGCAGTGACTATGGCTACACCTTC	CAISASGSDYGYTF
-	TRBV5-1	TRBD1	TRBJ2-1	TGCGCCAGCAGCTCCAGGACAGGGGCCCATGAGCAGTTCTTC	CASSSRTGAHEQFF
-	TRBV12-3/TRBV12-4	TRBD2	TRBJ2-1	TGTGCCAGCAGTTTACTAGCGGGGACCTACAATGAGCAGTTCTTC	CASSLLAGTYNEQFF
few	TRBV29-1	-	TRBJ1-5	TGCAGCGTTGCAATGAGGGAGCATCAGCCCCAGCATTTT	CSVAMREHQPQHF
-	TRBV6-4	-	TRBJ1-1	TGTGCCAGCAGTGAAGAGGGTGGGAACACTGAAGCTTTCTTT	CASSEEGGNTEAFF
-	TRBV29-1	-	TRBJ2-5	TGCAGCGTTCCGGGAGTAGGGGCGGAGACCCAGTACTTC	CSVPGVGAETQYF
-	TRBV4-3	-	TRBJ2-5	TGCGCCAGCAGCCATAACGCCGGGCCAAAAGAGACCCAGTACTTC	CASSHNAGPKETQYF
-	TRBV6-5	-	TRBJ1-4	TGTGCCAGCAGTTACGGGACTCGTAACGAAAAACTGTTTTTT	CASSYGTRNEKLFF
-	TRBV18	-	TRBJ1-4	TGTGCCAGCTCACTTACGACCGGGAGATATGGCGAAAAACTGTTTTTT	CASSLTTGRYGEKLFF
-	TRBV12-3/TRBV12-4	-	TRBJ2-5	TGTGCCAGCAGTTTTCCGGGAACAGAGACCCAGTACTTC	CASSFPGTETQYF
many	TRBV5-1	TRBD1	TRBJ2-3	TGCGCCAGCAGCGAGGCCAGGGGGCGCGATACGCAGTATTTT	CASSEARGRDTQYF
few	TRBV4-3	-	TRBJ2-3	TGCGCCAGCAGCCATCACCCGGCCGGGGTATCAGATACGCAGTATTTT	CASSHHPAGVSDTQYF
-	TRBV15	-	TRBJ2-3	TGTGCCACCAGCAGAGATCCCGGGGGCGCAGATACGCAGTATTTT	CATSRDPGGADTQYF
few	TRBV19	-	TRBJ2-5	TGTGCCAGTAGTGATTTATCAGGGTACCAAGAGACCCAGTACTTC	CASSDLSGYQETQYF
-	TRBV6-4	TRBD1	TRBJ2-2	TGTGCCAGCAGTGACACAAGGGGGCTTTACGCCGGGGAGCTGTTTTTT	CASSDTRGLYAGELFF
few	TRBV12-3/TRBV12-4	-	TRBJ1-1	TGTGCCAGCAGCGGGGAAGAAGCTTTCTTT	CASSGEEAFF
-	TRBV5-6	-	TRBJ1-1	TGTGCCAGCAGCTCACCGGGTTTTTACACTGAAGCTTTCTTT	CASSSPGFYTEAFF
few	TRBV7-9	TRBD2	TRBJ2-3	TGTGCCAGCAGCTGGGGCGGGGGGGATACGCAGTATTTT	CASSWGGGDTQYF
-	TRBV7-6	-	TRBJ2-5	TGTGCCAGCAACCGGGGCGGGTTTGAGGGAGAGACCCAGTACTTC	CASNRGGFEGETQYF
few	TRBV11-1	TRBD1	TRBJ2-7	TGTGCCAGCAGATCTCGGGACAGGGGAAGCGAGCAGTACTTC	CASRSRDRGSEQYF
-	TRBV5-6	-	TRBJ2-3	TGTGCCAGCGTCCCGGGGGGCGTGTTAACAGATACGCAGTATTTT	CASVPGGVLTDTQYF
-	TRBV2	-	TRBJ1-6	TGTGCCATCAGTTTAAGCGGGGATTTTACACCCCTCCACTTT	CAISLSGDFTPLHF
many	TRBV27	-	TRBJ2-6	TGTGCCAGCAGCTCTTGGAGCTCTGGGGCCAACGTCCTGACTTTC	CASSSWSSGANVLTF
few	TRBV4-2	-	TRBJ1-2	TGTGCCAGCAGCCTCCTCCGGACAGCTGGCTACACCTTC	CASSLLRTAGYTF
few	TRBV29-1	TRBD2	TRBJ2-2	TGCAGCGTTGGGTGGACTAGCGAAACCGGGGAGCTGTTTTTT	CSVGWTSETGELFF
-	TRBV19	-	TRBJ1-1	TGTGTCGCGAGACATGACCTGAACACTGAAGCTTTCTTT	CVARHDLNTEAFF
few	TRBV7-9	TRBD1	TRBJ1-6	TGTGCCAGCAGCTTATGGAACAGGGGTGATTCACCCCTCCACTTT	CASSLWNRGDSPLHF
-	TRBV7-9	-	TRBJ1-6	TGTGCCAGCAGCCCCGATCGAAGAGGCTATAATTCACCCCTCCACTTT	CASSPDRRGYNSPLHF
-	TRBV7-2	-	TRBJ1-5	TGTGCCAGCAGCTTAATGGGGGATCAGCCCCAGCATTTT	CASSLMGDQPQHF
few	TRBV20-1	TRBD2	TRBJ2-2	TGCAGTGCTCCACTAGCGCAACCCGCCGACACCGGGGAGCTGTTTTTT	CSAPLAQPADTGELFF
-	TRBV12-3/TRBV12-4	-	TRBJ1-4	TGTGCCAGCAGGCCCACAGGCGGGGGTGAAAAACTGTTTTTT	CASRPTGGGEKLFF
few	TRBV6-2/TRBV6-3	-	TRBJ2-1	TGTGCCAGCAGTCAGCCGGGGGCGGTTTTCTACAATGAGCAGTTCTTC	CASSQPGAVFYNEQFF
-	TRBV20-1	-	TRBJ1-5	TGCAGTGCTATCCCCGGGGGCAGAAATCAGCCCCAGCATTTT	CSAIPGGRNQPQHF
-	TRBV4-2	-	TRBJ2-2	TGTGCCAGCAGCCCCTCGACAGCCCCAGGAACCGGGGAGCTGTTTTTT	CASSPSTAPGTGELFF
-	TRBV9	-	TRBJ1-2	TGTGCCAGCAGCGTAGACCGAACTAACTATGGCTACACCTTC	CASSVDRTNYGYTF
many	TRBV12-3/TRBV12-4	-	TRBJ1-3	TGTGCCAGCGGTCCTAACGGTGGAAACACCATATATTTT	CASGPNGGNTIYF
few	TRBV12-3/TRBV12-4	-	TRBJ2-2	TGTGCCAGCAGGTCGACGGGCGGGGCGAACACCGGGGAGCTGTTTTTT	CASRSTGGANTGELFF
once	TRBV7-2	-	TRBJ1-4	TGTGCCAGCAGCTTAGCTGCGGGGCGCGGTGAAAAACTGTTTTTT	CASSLAAGRGEKLFF
-	TRBV12-5	-	TRBJ1-1	TGTGCTAGTGGCCGGGGGGAAACTGAAGCTTTCTTT	CASGRGETEAFF
few	TRBV20-1	-	TRBJ1-2	TGCAGTGCTAGAGATCAAGGGGAGATCTTCTATGGCTACACCTTC	CSARDQGEIFYGYTF
-	TRBV6-1	TRBD1	TRBJ2-1	TGTGCCAGCAGTCTTACAGGGGAAGGAGTAACGAGTGAGCAGTTCTTC	CASSLTGEGVTSEQFF
-	TRBV10-3	-	TRBJ2-3	TGTGCCATCAGTGAACTTGAGTCGGATACGCAGTATTTT	CAISELESDTQYF
few	TRBV12-3/TRBV12-4	-	TRBJ1-2	TGTGCCAGCAGAAGGGGGGCCTTAAACTATGGCTACACCTTC	CASRRGALNYGYTF
-	TRBV4-1	TRBD2	TRBJ2-1	TGCGCCAGCAGCCAAGATGGGGGGGGGTCCTACAATGAGCAGTTCTTC	CASSQDGGGSYNEQFF